The next 16 T cell receptor beta chains were all read from a single sample in a study of prognosis after radiotherapy for stage I lung cancer. By two-round multiplex PCR, the TCR beta CDR3 was amplified from genomic DNA. The first round of PCR was done with primers that matched each TRBV and TRBJ gene. MiXCR, applied by TCRdb to the multiplex PCR reads, yields one record per CDR3 protein. The sample includes roughly 14,000 distinct CDR3 sequences, 55% to 60% seen only once; the top ten take roughly 24%. The input for sequencing was PBMCs, taken before or after stereotactic body radiation therapy (not recorded which). These receptors originate from a donor aged 50 or older with non-small cell lung cancer.

Notes on this clonotype: Likely a read error: the CDR3 ends without its conserved phenylalanine or tryptophan. The DNA is omitted, as the CDR3 cannot be located on it reliably, and the CDR3 follows TCRdb's listing. The chain has TRBV11-3 and TRBJ2-1. Germline values: CDR1 SGHNT, CDR2 YENEEA. The CDR3 extends over 12 residues, inclusive of both ends. This chain's CDR3 is CASSLAYNEQLL.

On this clonotype itself: The junction does not match germline at one end; this may be a read error. CDR3 protein: CAISYSDTDTQYF. DNA of the CDR3: TGTGCCATCAGTTACTCGGACACAGATACCCAGTATTTT. The chain carries TRBV6-2 or TRBV6-3 and TRBJ2-3; a weak D match, TRBD1 (5 bases). The germline V gene encodes CDR1 MNHEY and CDR2 SVGEGT. The CDR3 runs 13 residues.

This sequence joins TRBV19 and TRBJ2-2; 9 bases match TRBD1. The germline CDR1 and CDR2 sequences are LNHDA and SQIVND (reference sequence). Trimming took 8 bases from V and 1 from J; bases not matched to a gene: 5. The CDR3 length is 15 residues. The chain's CDR3 is CASGTGWGNTGELFF. CDR3 sequence (DNA): TGTGCCAGTGGGACAGGGTGGGGGAACACCGGGGAGCTGTTTTTT.

Many counts were recorded for this clonotype. The J gene is TRBJ1-5, the V gene TRBV28; D remains unclear. Germline CDR1 reads MDHEN; CDR2 reads SYDVKM. CDR3 length: 10 amino acids. V was shortened by 7 bases and J by 5 bases, with 3 bases between the two germline ends. The CDR3 DNA follows: TGTGCCAGCAATGATCAGCCCCAGCATTTT. Protein: CASNDQPQHF.

By sample fraction, this clonotype is medium-sized (0.01 to 0.1%). The CDR3 DNA sequence: TGCAGTGCTATAACTAGAGCGGACAGCACAGATACGCAGTATTTT. Its protein is CSAITRADSTDTQYF. This rearrangement joins TRBV20-1 to TRBJ2-3; a possible D gene is TRBD2 (5 bases). The ends were cut back, 4 bases at V and 0 bases at J, with 14 bases in the middle. Germline V gene lookup returns CDR1 DFQATT and CDR2 SNEGSKA (reference sequence). There are 15 residues in the CDR3.

Comments on this clonotype: This sequence may be a read error, since a much larger clone differs from it by one base. The J gene is TRBJ2-5, the V gene TRBV6-9, with 14 bases identical to TRBD2. Germline V gives CDR1 MNHGY, CDR2 SVAAGI. Trimming cost V 4 bases and J 0 bases; bases outside gene matches: 10. CDR3 length equals 19 residues. The chain's CDR3 is CASSSTRLAGGRHQETQYF. CDR3 coding DNA: TGTGCCAGCAGTTCCACTCGACTAGCGGGAGGGAGGCACCAAGAGACCCAGTACTTC.

The rearrangement joins TRBV30 to TRBJ1-1; no definite D call. V was pared by 3 bases and J by 3 bases, with 5 bases between. Germline values: CDR1 GTSNPN, CDR2 SVGIG (reference sequence). The CDR3 totals 11 residues. CDR3 coding DNA: TGTGCCTGGAGCGCCTACACTGAAGCTTTCTTT. Translated: CAWSAYTEAFF.

V usage is TRBV12-3 or TRBV12-4 and J usage is TRBJ2-1; 7 nucleotides agree with TRBD1. CDR3 length: 16 amino acids. V lost 6 bases, J lost 8 bases, and 16 bases stayed unmatched. The CDR3 is CASSHPYGTVYDEQFF. DNA of the CDR3: TGTGCCAGCAGCCACCCCTACGGGACAGTGTACGATGAGCAGTTCTTC.

This clonotype rates as medium-sized. The gene calls are TRBV20-1 and TRBJ2-7; a weak D match, TRBD1 (5 bases). Germline values: CDR1 DFQATT, CDR2 SNEGSKA (reference sequence). This CDR3 is 12 amino acids long. V lost 6 bases, J lost 1 base, and 10 bases lay in between. The CDR3 DNA is TGCAGTGCAGGGGCCCTTTCCTACGAGCAGTACTTC. The encoded protein is CSAGALSYEQYF.

Regarding this clonotype: At one end the junction does not follow the germline gene, possibly because of a read error. The chain joins TRBV5-1 to TRBJ1-2; D remains unclear. The CDR3 loop spans 14 amino acids. Germline lookup yields CDR1 SGHRS and CDR2 YFSETQ. The CDR3 DNA follows: TGCGCCGGCAGCTCGTACGGGTCGGCCTATGGCTACACCTTC. This codes for CAGSSYGSAYGYTF.

This rearrangement joins TRBV5-4 to TRBJ2-7, with D possibly being TRBD1 (5 bases). This CDR3 has 16 amino acids. CDR1 SGHNT and CDR2 YYREEE come from the germline V gene (reference sequence). Trimming removed 7 bases from V and 2 bases from J, with 22 bases in between. CDR3 nucleotides: TGTGCCAGCTCCCTGGCCCCTGGACAAGAAGCCTACGAGCAGTACTTC. Amino acid sequence: CASSLAPGQEAYEQYF.

This chain joins TRBV6-1 and TRBJ2-7; D perhaps matches TRBD2 (6 bases). Germline V lookup: CDR1 MNHNS, CDR2 SASEGT. Trimming shortened V by 3 bases and J by 3 bases, and 12 bases separated the two germline ends. The CDR3 has 14 residues. The CDR3 loop is CASSDLMRDYEQYF. The CDR3 DNA follows: TGTGCCAGCAGTGACCTAATGCGGGACTACGAGCAGTACTTC.

This clonotype was counted only a few times. A far larger clone lies a single base away; this is likely a read error. J is TRBJ2-7 and V is TRBV11-2; no reliable D call. This CDR3 contains 13 residues. Germline V gene lookup returns CDR1 SGHAT and CDR2 FQNNGV. The V gene lost 2 bases and the J gene lost 4 bases, with 9 bases spanning the gap. The CDR3 protein is CASSLRAGYEQYF. The CDR3 coding sequence is TGTGCCAGCAGCTTAAGGGCTGGGTACGAGCAGTACTTC. Full variable domain (rest looked up from reference TRBV11-2 and TRBJ2-7): EAGVAQSPRYKIIEKRQSVAFWCNPISGHATLYWYQQILGQGPKLLIQFQNNGVVDDSQLPKDRFSAERLKGVDSTLKIQPAKLEDSAVYLCASSLRAGYEQYFGPGTRLTVT.

This clonotype was detected only once. The rearrangement joins TRBV28 to TRBJ1-2; TRBD1 agrees at 10 bases. V trimming: 6 bases; J trimming: 4 bases; junction bases outside the gene matches: 11. CDR3 length: 16 amino acids. Germline assignment: CDR1 MDHEN and CDR2 SYDVKM. CDR3 nucleotide sequence: TGTGCCAGCAGAGACTCTCGACAGGGGGCGAGCTATGGCTACACCTTC. Its translation: CASRDSRQGASYGYTF.

This clonotype appeared once. The CDR3 nucleotides are TGTGCCAGCAGCCCGAGGGGATCGCTAGATACCCAGTACTTC. Protein sequence: CASSPRGSLDTQYF. The chain is built from TRBV9 and TRBJ2-5; perhaps D is TRBD1 or TRBD2 (5 bases each). The CDR3 extends over 14 amino acids. Germline CDR1 reads SGDLS; CDR2 reads YYNGEE. V was pared by 4 bases and J by 8 bases, with 18 bases between.

The rearrangement links TRBV20-1 to TRBJ1-2; D possibly corresponds to TRBD1 (5 bases). The V and J ends lost 6 bases and 6 bases respectively, with 11 bases between them. CDR1 and CDR2 (germline): DFQATT, SNEGSKA (reference sequence). The CDR3 runs 11 residues. CDR3: CSARDFDGYTF. In DNA form, the CDR3 reads TGCAGTGCCAGGGATTTTGATGGCTACACCTTC.